This is a list of T cell receptor beta chains from one sample in a study of siplizumab effects on memory and regulatory T cells. Sequencing was performed with immunoSEQ multiplex PCR; in TCRdb, only in-frame clones are kept and a portion is missing. The table records 75,000 to 100,000 clones, around 94% of them present only once. The sample was non-Treg CD4+ T cells sorted from blood. The receptors originated from a human donor in good health. The conserved cysteine and the conserved F or W are not part of the CDR3 here.

V: TRBV9; CDR3: ASSVDLDTYEQY
V: TRBV5-1; CDR3: ASSRDGSYEQY
V: TRBV5-1; CDR3: ASSKTGEAGNTIY
V: TRBV11-3; CDR3: ASSLVSQGGENRQPQH
V: TRBV5-1; CDR3: ASSPRQGTEAF
V: TRBV27; CDR3: ASSGRESSSYNEQF
V: TRBV5-5; CDR3: ASSLETGQF
V: TRBV2; CDR3: ASSGGQRMNTEAF
V: TRBV10-3; CDR3: AISESGQGYGYT
V: TRBV5-1; CDR3: ASSLTQNYEQY
V: TRBV18; CDR3: ASSPLDRANYGYT
V: TRBV10-3; CDR3: AISESQGAANSPLH
V: TRBV14; CDR3: ASSQDLTSGRREQF
V: TRBV28; CDR3: ASTQTEFSYEQY
V: TRBV18; CDR3: ASSYRGGDTQY
V: TRBV14; CDR3: ASSQTGYGEAF
V: TRBV13; CDR3: ASSPGGTSGPYEQY
V: TRBV5-4; CDR3: ASSPRTGGASYEQY
V: TRBV18; CDR3: ASSLTGAGGTGELF